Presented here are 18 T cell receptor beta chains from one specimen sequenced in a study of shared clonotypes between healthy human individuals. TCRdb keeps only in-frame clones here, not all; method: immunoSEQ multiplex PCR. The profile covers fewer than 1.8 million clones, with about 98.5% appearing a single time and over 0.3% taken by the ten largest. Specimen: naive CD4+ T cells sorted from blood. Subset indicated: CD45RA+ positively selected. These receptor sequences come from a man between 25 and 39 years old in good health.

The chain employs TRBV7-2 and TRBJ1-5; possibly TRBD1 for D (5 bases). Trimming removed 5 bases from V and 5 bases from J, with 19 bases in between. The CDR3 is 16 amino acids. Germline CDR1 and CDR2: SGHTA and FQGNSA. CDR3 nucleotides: TGTGCCAGCAGCCCCCCTAACGGGGGGATTGATCAGCCCCAGCATTTT. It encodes CASSPPNGGIDQPQHF.

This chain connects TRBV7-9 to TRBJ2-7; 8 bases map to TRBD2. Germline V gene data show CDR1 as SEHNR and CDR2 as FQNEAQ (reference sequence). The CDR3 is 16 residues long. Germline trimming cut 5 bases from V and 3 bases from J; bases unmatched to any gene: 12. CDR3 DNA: TGTGCCAGCAGCCTCCCCCGAGGAGCGGGAGTCTACGAGCAGTACTTC. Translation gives CASSLPRGAGVYEQYF. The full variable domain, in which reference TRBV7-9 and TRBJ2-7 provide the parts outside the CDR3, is DTGVSQNPRHKITKRGQNVTFRCDPISEHNRLYWYRQTLGQGPEFLTYFQNEAQLEKSRLLSDRFSAERPKGSFSTLEIQRTEQGDSAMYLCASSLPRGAGVYEQYFGPGTRLTVT.

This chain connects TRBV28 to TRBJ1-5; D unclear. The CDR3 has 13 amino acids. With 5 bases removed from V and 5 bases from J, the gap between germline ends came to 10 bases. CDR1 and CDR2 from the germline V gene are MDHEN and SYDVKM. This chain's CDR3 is CASSEGSDQPQHF. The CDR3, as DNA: TGTGCCAGCAGTGAGGGTTCGGATCAGCCCCAGCATTTT.

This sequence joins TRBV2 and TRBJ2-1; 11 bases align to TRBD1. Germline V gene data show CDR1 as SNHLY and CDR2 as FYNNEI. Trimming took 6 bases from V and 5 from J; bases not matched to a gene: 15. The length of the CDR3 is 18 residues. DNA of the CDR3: TGTGCCAGCAGGAGAGGACAGGGGGCTAATCCTCCCCACAATGAGCAGTTCTTC. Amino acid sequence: CASRRGQGANPPHNEQFF.

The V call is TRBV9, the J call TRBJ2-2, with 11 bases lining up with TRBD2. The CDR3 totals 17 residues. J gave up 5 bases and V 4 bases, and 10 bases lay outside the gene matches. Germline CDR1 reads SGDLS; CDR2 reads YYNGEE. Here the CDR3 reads CASSIRSGRAGTGELFF. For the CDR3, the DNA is TGTGCCAGCAGCATACGTAGCGGGAGGGCCGGAACCGGGGAGCTGTTTTTT.

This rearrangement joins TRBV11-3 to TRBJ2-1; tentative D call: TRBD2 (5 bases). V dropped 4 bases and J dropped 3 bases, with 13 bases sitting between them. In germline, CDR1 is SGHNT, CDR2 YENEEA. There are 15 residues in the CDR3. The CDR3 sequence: CASSSGGRVYNEQFF. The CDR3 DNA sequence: TGTGCCAGCAGCTCGGGTGGGAGAGTCTACAATGAGCAGTTCTTC.

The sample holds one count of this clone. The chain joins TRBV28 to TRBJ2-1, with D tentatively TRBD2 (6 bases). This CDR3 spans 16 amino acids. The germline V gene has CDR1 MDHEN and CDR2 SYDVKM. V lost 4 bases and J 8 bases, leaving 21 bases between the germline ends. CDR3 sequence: CASSSTPPGGTHEQFF. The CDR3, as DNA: TGTGCCAGCAGTTCTACCCCCCCTGGCGGGACCCATGAGCAGTTCTTC.

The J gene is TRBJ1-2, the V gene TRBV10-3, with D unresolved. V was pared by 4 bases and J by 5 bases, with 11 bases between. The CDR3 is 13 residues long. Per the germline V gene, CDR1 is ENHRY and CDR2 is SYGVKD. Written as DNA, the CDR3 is TGTGCCATCAGTGCTGCAGAGGATTATGGCTACACCTTC. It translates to CAISAAEDYGYTF.

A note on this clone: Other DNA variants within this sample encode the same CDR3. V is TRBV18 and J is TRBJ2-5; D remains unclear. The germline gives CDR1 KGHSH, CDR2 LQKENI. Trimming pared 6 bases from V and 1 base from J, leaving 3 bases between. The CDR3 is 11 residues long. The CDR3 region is CASSSQETQYF. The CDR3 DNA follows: TGTGCCAGCTCCTCCCAAGAGACCCAGTACTTC.

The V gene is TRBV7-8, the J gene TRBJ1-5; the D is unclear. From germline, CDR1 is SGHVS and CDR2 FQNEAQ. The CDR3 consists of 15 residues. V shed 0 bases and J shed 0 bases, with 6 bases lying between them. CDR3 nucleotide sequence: TGTGCCAGCAGCTTAGCAGTTCATAGCAATCAGCCCCAGCATTTT. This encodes CASSLAVHSNQPQHF.

CDR3 protein: CASSLDSYGNTIYF. For the CDR3, the DNA is TGTGCCAGCAGTCTGGACAGCTACGGAAACACCATATATTTT. The chain links TRBV27 to TRBJ1-3; D possibly corresponds to TRBD1 (6 bases). Germline-derived CDR1 and CDR2 are MNHEY and SMNVEV (reference sequence). The CDR3 covers 14 residues. V was pared by 5 bases and J by 4 bases, with 12 bases between.

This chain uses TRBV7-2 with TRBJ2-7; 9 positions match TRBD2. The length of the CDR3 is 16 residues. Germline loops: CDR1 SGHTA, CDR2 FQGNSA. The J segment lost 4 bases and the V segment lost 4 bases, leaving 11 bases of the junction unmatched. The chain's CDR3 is CASSSGGGRAAYEQYF. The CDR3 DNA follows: TGTGCCAGCAGCTCTGGGGGCGGGAGGGCCGCTTACGAGCAGTACTTC.

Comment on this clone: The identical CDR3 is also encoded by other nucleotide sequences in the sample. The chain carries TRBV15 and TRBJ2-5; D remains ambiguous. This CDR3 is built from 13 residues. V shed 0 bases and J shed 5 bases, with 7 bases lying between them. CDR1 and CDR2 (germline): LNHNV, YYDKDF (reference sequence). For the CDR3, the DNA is TGTGCCACCAGCAGAGACCCCGGGGAGACCCAGTACTTC. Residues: CATSRDPGETQYF.

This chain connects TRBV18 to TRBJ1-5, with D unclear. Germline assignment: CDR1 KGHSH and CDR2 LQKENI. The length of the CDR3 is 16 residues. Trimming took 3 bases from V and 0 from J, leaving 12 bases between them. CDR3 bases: TGTGCCAGCTCACCCTCTCGCCAGTATAGCAATCAGCCCCAGCATTTT. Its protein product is CASSPSRQYSNQPQHF.

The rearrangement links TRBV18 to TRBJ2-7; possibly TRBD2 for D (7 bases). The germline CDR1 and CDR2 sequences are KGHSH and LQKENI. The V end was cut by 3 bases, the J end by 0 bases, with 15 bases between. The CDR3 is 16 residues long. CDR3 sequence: CASSPIGGGRSYEQYF. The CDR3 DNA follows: TGTGCCAGCTCACCCATTGGGGGGGGGCGCTCCTACGAGCAGTACTTC.

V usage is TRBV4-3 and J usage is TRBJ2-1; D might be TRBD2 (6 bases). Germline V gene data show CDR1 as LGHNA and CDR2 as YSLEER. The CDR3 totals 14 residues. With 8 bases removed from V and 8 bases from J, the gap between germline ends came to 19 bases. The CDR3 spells CASGGMSGRHEQFF. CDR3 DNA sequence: TGCGCCAGCGGTGGGATGTCAGGGAGGCATGAGCAGTTCTTC.

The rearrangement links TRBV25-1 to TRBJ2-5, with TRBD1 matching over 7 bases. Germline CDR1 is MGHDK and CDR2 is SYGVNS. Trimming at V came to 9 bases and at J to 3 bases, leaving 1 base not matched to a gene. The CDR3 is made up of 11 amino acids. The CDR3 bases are TGTGCCAGAGGGACAGAAGAGACCCAGTACTTC. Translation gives CARGTEETQYF.

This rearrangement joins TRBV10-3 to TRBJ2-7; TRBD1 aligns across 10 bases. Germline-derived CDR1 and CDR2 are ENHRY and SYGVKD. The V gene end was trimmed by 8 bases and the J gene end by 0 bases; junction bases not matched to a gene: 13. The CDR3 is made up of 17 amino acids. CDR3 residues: CAIGGQGPGLVSYEQYF. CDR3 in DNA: TGTGCCATCGGGGGACAGGGGCCGGGACTAGTCTCCTACGAGCAGTACTTC.